This T cell receptor beta chain was obtained from a study of early T cells in non-severe SARS-CoV-2 infection. This clonotype was found a few times. CDR1 SGHRS and CDR2 YFSETQ come from the germline V gene. This CDR3 has 16 amino acids. The V end lost 0 bases, the J end lost 4 bases, and 14 bases lay between the germline ends. Attachment of unique molecular identifiers to individual cDNA molecules was performed. MiXCR, run by TCRdb on the 5' RACE reads, gives a single entry per CDR3 protein. The data contain fewer than 100,000 distinct CDR3 sequences, roughly an eighth of them seen just once; the ten biggest clones take up around 2.5%.

This chain joins TRBV5-1 and TRBJ1-3; D unclear. The origin of this receptor is an adult who was a healthcare worker with PCR-confirmed SARS-CoV-2 infection or an uninfected control (not recorded which). Sequencing was carried out using whole blood. The DNA for the CDR3 is TGCGCCAGCAGCTTGGAATGGCGGACTAAAGGAAACACCATATATTTT. This encodes CASSLEWRTKGNTIYF.